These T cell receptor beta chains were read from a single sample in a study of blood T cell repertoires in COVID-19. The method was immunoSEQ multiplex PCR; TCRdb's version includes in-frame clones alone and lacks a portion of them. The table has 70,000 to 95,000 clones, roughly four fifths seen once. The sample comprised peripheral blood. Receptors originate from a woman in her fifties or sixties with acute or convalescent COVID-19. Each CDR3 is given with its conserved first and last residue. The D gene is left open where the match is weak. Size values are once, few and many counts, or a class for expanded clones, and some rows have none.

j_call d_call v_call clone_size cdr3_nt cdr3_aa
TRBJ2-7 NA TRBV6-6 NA TGTGCCAGCAAAGTACTAGAATATTCCGAGCAGTACTTC CASKVLEYSEQYF
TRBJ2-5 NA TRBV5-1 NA TGCGCCAGCAGGAAGGCGGCTCAAGAGACCCAGTACTTC CASRKAAQETQYF
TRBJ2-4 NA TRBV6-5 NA TGTGCCAGCAGACCCGCCGGAGCGACCAAAAACATTCAGTACTTC CASRPAGATKNIQYF
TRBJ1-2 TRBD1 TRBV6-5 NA TGTGCCAGCAGTAAACAGGGGGCTCATGGCTACACCTTC CASSKQGAHGYTF
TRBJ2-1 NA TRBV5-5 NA TGTGCCAGCAGCCCTAGCCATTTACTCCCCTCGAGCTCCTACAATGAGCAGTTCTTC CASSPSHLLPSSSYNEQFF
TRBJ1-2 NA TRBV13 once TGTGCCAGCAGCCACCGGGGAGGGGCCGGCTATGGCTACACCTTC CASSHRGGAGYGYTF
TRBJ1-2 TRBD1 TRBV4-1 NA TGCGCCAGCAGCCAAGCGGCGGGACAGACTAACTATGGCTACACCTTC CASSQAAGQTNYGYTF
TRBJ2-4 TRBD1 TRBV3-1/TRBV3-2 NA TGTGCCAGCAGCCCCACGGCAGGGGGCTTTGACATTCAGTACTTC CASSPTAGGFDIQYF
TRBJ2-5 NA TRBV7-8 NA TGTGCCAGCAGCTTCTCGCCCGGTTTCGTAGAGACCCAGTACTTC CASSFSPGFVETQYF
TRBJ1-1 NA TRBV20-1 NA TGCAGTGCTAGTCAGAACACTGAAGCTTTCTTT CSASQNTEAFF
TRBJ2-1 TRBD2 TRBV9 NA TGTGCCAGCAGCGATCGACTAGCGGGGGGGCCGGGCTCGAATGAGCAGTTCTTC CASSDRLAGGPGSNEQFF
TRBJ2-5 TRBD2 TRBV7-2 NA TGTGCCAGCAGATCTAGCGGGCAAGAGACCCAGTACTTC CASRSSGQETQYF
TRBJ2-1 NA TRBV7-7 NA TGTGCTAGCAGCCTCGGACAGGGAGGGATCAATGAGCAGTTCTTC CASSLGQGGINEQFF
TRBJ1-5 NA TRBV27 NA TGTGCCAGCAGTTTATGGGGGGATAGCAATCAGCCCCAGCATTTT CASSLWGDSNQPQHF
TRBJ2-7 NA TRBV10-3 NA TGTGCCATCAGGCGGGACTCGGACTCCTACGAGCAGTACTTC CAIRRDSDSYEQYF
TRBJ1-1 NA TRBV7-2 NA TGTGCCAGCAGCTTATTGGGGCTCCAGGGGAACACTGAAGCTTTCTTT CASSLLGLQGNTEAFF
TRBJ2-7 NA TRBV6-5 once TGTGCCAGCAGGACCCCAGGGGGGAGCTCCTACGAGCAGTACTTC CASRTPGGSSYEQYF
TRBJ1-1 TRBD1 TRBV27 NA TGTGCCAGCAATGACAGGGGCACTGAAGCTTTCTTT CASNDRGTEAFF
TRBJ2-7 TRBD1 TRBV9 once TGTGCCAGCAGCGCTGGACAGGGCGCGACCTACGAGCAGTACTTC CASSAGQGATYEQYF
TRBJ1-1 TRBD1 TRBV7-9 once TGTGCCAGCAGCTTATCAGGGGGCGTGACTGAAGCTTTCTTT CASSLSGGVTEAFF
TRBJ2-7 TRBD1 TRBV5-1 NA TGCGCCAGCCGCCTCGGACAGGACTCCTACGAGCAGTACTTC CASRLGQDSYEQYF
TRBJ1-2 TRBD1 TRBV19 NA TGTGCCAGTACTCCCGGGACAGGGAGATCTTATGGCTACACCTTC CASTPGTGRSYGYTF
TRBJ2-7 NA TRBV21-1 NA TGTGCCAGCAGCAAATCTCGCGGGGGGGGTTACGAGCAGTACTTC CASSKSRGGGYEQYF
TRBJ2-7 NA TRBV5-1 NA TGCGCCAGCAGCTTGAGGAGGGCCCACGAGCAGTACTTC CASSLRRAHEQYF
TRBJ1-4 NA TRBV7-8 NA TGTGCCAGCAGCTTCTCGACAGCAACTAATGAAAAACTGTTTTTT CASSFSTATNEKLFF
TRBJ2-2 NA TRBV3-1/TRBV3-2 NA TGTGCCAGCAGCCAGTTGACAGAAAAAGGGGAGCTGTTTTTT CASSQLTEKGELFF
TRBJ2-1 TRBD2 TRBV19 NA TGTGCCAGTAGTATAGTGGGGGTAGGGACTAGCGGGAGGGCCAGTAATGAGCAGTTCTTC CASSIVGVGTSGRASNEQFF
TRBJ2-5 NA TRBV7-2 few TGTGCCAGCAGCACACACCCTAGCTTTACCCAAGAGACCCAGTACTTC CASSTHPSFTQETQYF
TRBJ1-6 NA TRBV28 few TGTGCCAGCACACAAGGGGGGGAAGGGTCACCCCTCCACTTT CASTQGGEGSPLHF
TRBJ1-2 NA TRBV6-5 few TGTGCCAGCAGTCACTTAGGGGATGCAAACTATGGCTACACCTTC CASSHLGDANYGYTF
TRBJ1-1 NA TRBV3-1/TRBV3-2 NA TGTGCCAGCAGCCTAAATGGACAGAACACTGAAGCTTTCTTT CASSLNGQNTEAFF
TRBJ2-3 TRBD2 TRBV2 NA TGTGCCAGCAGCGGACTAGCGGGCGGCACAGATACGCAGTATTTT CASSGLAGGTDTQYF
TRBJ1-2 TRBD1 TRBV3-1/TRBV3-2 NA TGTGCCAGCAGCCAAAAAAACAGGGGTGCAGCTGGCTACACCTTC CASSQKNRGAAGYTF
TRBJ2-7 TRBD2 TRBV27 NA TGTGCCAGCAGTTTATACGCGGGAGCCACCTACGAGCAGTACTTC CASSLYAGATYEQYF
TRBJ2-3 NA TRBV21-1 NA TGTGCCAGCAGTAGCGGACCGAGCACAGATACGCAGTATTTT CASSSGPSTDTQYF
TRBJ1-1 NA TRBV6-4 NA TGTGCCAGCAGTACGAGGAGGGGCACTGAAGCTTTCTTT CASSTRRGTEAFF
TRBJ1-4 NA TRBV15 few TGTGCCACCAGCAGAGGACCCCGGGACAACGGGCAGATGAAAGGTCTGTTTTTT CATSRGPRDNGQMKGLFF